This entry lists 29 T cell receptor beta chains sequenced from one sample in a study of OX40 agonist ivuxolimab in advanced cancers. Method: immunoSEQ multiplex PCR; TCRdb's copy keeps in-frame clones and lacks some. This table holds tens of thousands of clones, roughly 81% found once. Sample: CD4+ or CD8+ T cells sorted from blood, taken in a trial of the OX40 agonist ivuxolimab. These TCRs come from an adult with an advanced solid tumor such as melanoma, head and neck, liver or kidney cancer.

The rearrangement links TRBV28 to TRBJ2-2, with 8 nucleotides matching TRBD2. The CDR3 is 16 amino acids. Trimming cost V 2 bases and J 1 base; bases outside gene matches: 3. In germline, CDR1 is MDHEN, CDR2 SYDVKM. CDR3 DNA sequence: TGTGCCAGCAGTTTAAATAGCGGGGAGAACACCGGGGAGCTGTTTTTT. Protein: CASSLNSGENTGELFF.

This sequence joins TRBV28 and TRBJ2-7, with D uncertain. The V gene lost 1 base and the J gene lost 2 bases, with 9 bases spanning the gap. This CDR3 is built from 14 residues. Germline CDR1 is MDHEN and CDR2 is SYDVKM. CDR3 DNA: TGTGCCAGCAGTTTATTTGCGGTTACCTACGAGCAGTACTTC. Translated: CASSLFAVTYEQYF.

Only one count was recorded for this clone. V and J are TRBV27 and TRBJ2-7; D may be TRBD2 (6 bases). This CDR3 region has 15 residues. V was pared by 1 base and J by 6 bases, with 16 bases between. Germline V gene data show CDR1 as MNHEY and CDR2 as SMNVEV (reference sequence). In DNA form, the CDR3 reads TGTGCCAGCAGTTTATGGGGCGGGGCAAACTCCGAGCAGTACTTC. It translates to CASSLWGGANSEQYF.

The chain employs TRBV7-2 and TRBJ2-1, with D uncertain. This CDR3 comprises 14 residues. Germline V gives CDR1 SGHTA, CDR2 FQGNSA. The ends were cut back, 4 bases at V and 7 bases at J, with 14 bases in the middle. CDR3 DNA sequence: TGTGCCAGCAGCTCGCTAGACGGTGGGAATGAGCAGTTCTTC. Translated: CASSSLDGGNEQFF.

This clone was detected only once. The gene calls are TRBV10-3 and TRBJ1-3; D possibly corresponds to TRBD1 (5 bases). The V gene's germline CDR1 is ENHRY and CDR2 SYGVKD. V was pared by 4 bases and J by 0 bases, with 10 bases between. The CDR3 length is 15 residues. The CDR3 coding sequence is TGTGCCATCAGTGGAGGGGCAGTCTCTGGAAACACCATATATTTT. Translating it yields CAISGGAVSGNTIYF.

In its sample, this clone was seen once. The chain has TRBV2 and TRBJ2-3; 8 bases align to TRBD1. CDR1 and CDR2 (germline): SNHLY, FYNNEI. CDR3 length: 14 amino acids. The V gene end was trimmed by 7 bases and the J gene end by 0 bases; junction bases not matched to a gene: 3. DNA for the CDR3: TGTGCCAGCATCCAGGGGGCGAGCACAGATACGCAGTATTTT. It codes for CASIQGASTDTQYF. The whole variable domain, filled in from reference TRBV2 and TRBJ2-3, reads EPEVTQTPSHQVTQMGQEVILRCVPISNHLYFYWYRQILGQKVEFLVSFYNNEISEKSEIFDDQFSVERPDGSNFTLKIRSTKLEDSAMYFCASIQGASTDTQYFGPGTRLTVL.

This sequence joins TRBV7-9 and TRBJ1-4, with D unclear. There are 13 residues in the CDR3. With 6 bases removed from V and 8 bases from J, the gap between germline ends came to 13 bases. Germline V gives CDR1 SEHNR, CDR2 FQNEAQ (reference sequence). CDR3 in DNA: TGTGCCAGCAGTTGGAGCGTCGGCGAAAAACTGTTTTTT. Its translation is CASSWSVGEKLFF.

The chain is built from TRBV6-1 and TRBJ1-3, with D possibly matching TRBD1 (6 bases). CDR3 size: 14 residues. CDR1 is MNHNS and CDR2 is SASEGT in the germline V gene. The V gene lost 8 bases and the J gene lost 2 bases, with 13 bases spanning the gap. DNA of the CDR3: TGTGCCAGCGTACAGGGAACCCCTGGAAACACCATATATTTT. It codes for CASVQGTPGNTIYF.

The chain uses TRBV2 and TRBJ2-5; no definite D call. This CDR3 region has 14 residues. In germline, CDR1 is SNHLY, CDR2 FYNNEI. V was cut by 6 bases and J by 1 base, with 12 bases left in between. The CDR3 DNA is TGTGCCAGCAGACCCACTGGGTCCCAAGAGACCCAGTACTTC. Encoded protein: CASRPTGSQETQYF. The full variable domain, its missing parts supplied by reference TRBV2 and TRBJ2-5, is EPEVTQTPSHQVTQMGQEVILRCVPISNHLYFYWYRQILGQKVEFLVSFYNNEISEKSEIFDDQFSVERPDGSNFTLKIRSTKLEDSAMYFCASRPTGSQETQYFGPGTRLLVL.

The chain combines TRBV11-2 with TRBJ1-5, with no clear D. CDR3 length: 12 amino acids. The V gene's germline CDR1 is SGHAT and CDR2 FQNNGV. V shed 5 bases and J shed 2 bases, with 4 bases lying between them. The CDR3 bases are TGTGCCAGCAGCGAGGGCAATCAGCCCCAGCATTTT. It encodes CASSEGNQPQHF.

This chain connects TRBV11-2 to TRBJ1-1; possibly TRBD1 for D (5 bases). Per germline, CDR1 SGHAT and CDR2 FQNNGV. The CDR3 totals 14 residues. With 2 bases removed from V and 0 bases from J, the gap between germline ends came to 7 bases. CDR3 bases: TGTGCCAGCAGCTTATCAGGGATGAACACTGAAGCTTTCTTT. Encoded protein: CASSLSGMNTEAFF.

This chain links TRBV4-3 with TRBJ2-1; no reliable D call. Germline V CDR1 and CDR2: LGHNA, YSLEER. The CDR3 length is 13 residues. Trimming cost V 4 bases and J 5 bases, with 9 bases left between them. CDR3 DNA sequence: TGCGCCAGCAGCCGAGTCTACGACAATGAGCAGTTCTTC. It yields the protein CASSRVYDNEQFF.

This clone occurred a few times. This chain joins TRBV25-1 and TRBJ1-1; TRBD1 is a possible D gene (6 bases). The CDR3 runs 11 residues. V lost 10 bases and J 8 bases, leaving 14 bases between the germline ends. Germline V CDR1 and CDR2: MGHDK, SYGVNS. Here the CDR3 reads CATYRDAEAFF. CDR3 in DNA: TGTGCCACCTACAGGGACGCAGAAGCTTTCTTT.

The chain is built from TRBV4-1 and TRBJ2-1, with 7 bases lining up with TRBD2. This CDR3 is built from 15 residues. Trimming cost V 0 bases and J 5 bases; bases outside gene matches: 4. The germline V gene encodes CDR1 MGHRA and CDR2 YSYEKL. The CDR3 sequence is CASSQEREANNEQFF. The DNA of the CDR3 is TGCGCCAGCAGCCAAGAACGGGAGGCCAACAATGAGCAGTTCTTC.

This chain uses TRBV9 with TRBJ1-3, with D hard to call. V lost 0 bases, J lost 0 bases, and 10 bases lay in between. This CDR3 spans 16 amino acids. The germline V gene has CDR1 SGDLS and CDR2 YYNGEE. The CDR3 DNA follows: TGTGCCAGCAGCGTAGGGGGAGCGCACTCTGGAAACACCATATATTTT. Amino acids: CASSVGGAHSGNTIYF.

The chain uses TRBV5-6 and TRBJ2-1, with 7 positions matching TRBD2. Germline V gene data show CDR1 as SGHDT and CDR2 as YYEEEE. The CDR3 is made up of 15 amino acids. V was pared by 0 bases and J by 3 bases, with 3 bases of the junction left unmatched. For the CDR3, the DNA is TGTGCCAGCAGCTTGGGTGGGGGGGACTACAATGAGCAGTTCTTC. This codes for CASSLGGGDYNEQFF. Full variable domain (missing parts from reference TRBV5-6 and TRBJ2-1): DAGVTQSPTHLIKTRGQQVTLRCSPKSGHDTVSWYQQALGQGPQFIFQYYEEEERQRGNFPDRFSGHQFPNYSSELNVNALLLGDSALYLCASSLGGGDYNEQFFGPGTRLTVL.

The rearrangement uses TRBV5-1 and TRBJ2-2; TRBD2 might be the D (5 bases). Germline V gene sequence: CDR1 SGHRS, CDR2 YFSETQ. V lost 4 bases to trimming and J lost 9 bases, with 16 bases between them. The CDR3 totals 14 residues. The CDR3 loop reads CASSPSGIGRELFF. The CDR3 DNA is TGCGCCAGCAGCCCATCGGGGATAGGGAGGGAGCTGTTTTTT.

V and J are TRBV7-2 and TRBJ1-5; possibly TRBD1 for D (5 bases). Germline assignment: CDR1 SGHTA and CDR2 FQGNSA. This CDR3 contains 14 residues. V lost 4 bases to trimming and J lost 4 bases, with 11 bases between them. CDR3 in amino acids: CASSSPGGNQPQHF. DNA of the CDR3: TGTGCCAGCAGCTCCCCGGGGGGGAATCAGCCCCAGCATTTT. Full variable domain (remainder filled in from reference TRBV7-2 and TRBJ1-5): GAGVSQSPSNKVTEKGKDVELRCDPISGHTALYWYRQSLGQGLEFLIYFQGNSAPDKSGLPSDRFSAERTGGSVSTLTIQRTQQEDSAVYLCASSSPGGNQPQHFGDGTRLSIL.

This chain uses TRBV30 with TRBJ2-3; 8 bases align to TRBD1. The CDR3 is made up of 17 amino acids. The germline V gene encodes CDR1 GTSNPN and CDR2 SVGIG (reference sequence). The trim removed 0 bases at V and 0 bases at J, leaving 8 bases unmatched. This CDR3 reads CAWSVDRTGLSTDTQYF. As DNA, the CDR3 is TGTGCCTGGAGTGTCGATCGGACAGGGCTTAGCACAGATACGCAGTATTTT.

This clone was observed a single time. CDR3 loop: CASSLQENYEQYF. CDR3 DNA sequence: TGTGCCAGCAGCTTACAGGAAAACTACGAGCAGTACTTC. The chain combines TRBV7-6 with TRBJ2-7; D not resolved. Trimming pared 2 bases from V and 3 bases from J, leaving 8 bases between. The CDR3 sequence is 13 residues long. The germline gives CDR1 SGHVS, CDR2 FNYEAQ.

The sample holds one count of this clone. V usage is TRBV11-2 and J usage is TRBJ1-3, with D unclear. Germline CDR1 and CDR2: SGHAT and FQNNGV. Deletions cut 7 bases from V and 0 bases from J, with 10 bases between. The CDR3 is made up of 14 amino acids. The CDR3 protein is CASTRQDSGNTIYF. CDR3 DNA sequence: TGTGCCAGCACCCGTCAAGACTCTGGAAACACCATATATTTT.

This chain joins TRBV19 and TRBJ2-2; no definite D call. The CDR3 runs 13 residues. CDR1 LNHDA and CDR2 SQIVND come from the germline V gene (reference sequence). Trimming pared 3 bases from V and 8 bases from J, leaving 10 bases between. The CDR3 sequence: CASSMGLRGELFF. The CDR3, as DNA: TGTGCCAGTAGTATGGGCCTTCGGGGGGAGCTGTTTTTT.

This clone came up a few times. The V and J genes are TRBV15 and TRBJ1-5; D remains unclear. The CDR3 runs 13 residues. CDR1 and CDR2 from the germline V gene are LNHNV and YYDKDF (reference sequence). V was clipped by 0 bases and J by 1 base, with 1 base between them. The CDR3 nucleotides read TGTGCCACCAGCAGAGAGAGCAATCAGCCCCAGCATTTT. Amino acids: CATSRESNQPQHF.

This rearrangement joins TRBV9 to TRBJ1-1, with no clear D. The V gene lost 4 bases and the J gene lost 4 bases, with 17 bases spanning the gap. Germline V gene sequence: CDR1 SGDLS, CDR2 YYNGEE. This CDR3 has 15 amino acids. The CDR3 region has the DNA TGTGCCAGCAGCTCCAATCCGGACGGACTCACTGAAGCTTTCTTT. Amino acid sequence: CASSSNPDGLTEAFF.

This clone occurred once. The V call is TRBV6-1, the J call TRBJ2-1; 8 bases agree with TRBD1. The trim removed 7 bases at V and 5 bases at J, leaving 10 bases unmatched. Germline-derived CDR1 and CDR2 are MNHNS and SASEGT. The CDR3 is 15 residues long. CDR3 bases: TGTGCCAGCAATAAATGGACAGGGTGGAACAATGAGCAGTTCTTC. Amino acid sequence: CASNKWTGWNNEQFF.

This clone showed up just once. The gene calls are TRBV14 and TRBJ1-1, with 7 bases matching TRBD1. The CDR3 consists of 15 residues. Germline CDR1 reads SGHDN; CDR2 reads FVKESK. The J segment lost 1 base and the V segment lost 0 bases, leaving 2 bases of the junction unmatched. This chain's CDR3 is CASSQDRGRNTEAFF. DNA of the CDR3: TGTGCCAGCAGCCAAGATAGGGGGCGGAACACTGAAGCTTTCTTT.

A few counts support this clone. CDR3 in amino acids: CASTTGGYNQPQHF. In DNA, the CDR3 is TGTGCCAGTACAACAGGGGGGTACAATCAGCCCCAGCATTTT. The rearrangement uses TRBV19 and TRBJ1-5; 8 bases match TRBD1. J gave up 3 bases and V 7 bases, and 5 bases lay outside the gene matches. Germline CDR1 and CDR2: LNHDA and SQIVND (reference sequence). The CDR3 has 14 amino acids. Full variable domain (missing parts from reference TRBV19 and TRBJ1-5): DGGITQSPKYLFRKEGQNVTLSCEQNLNHDAMYWYRQDPGQGLRLIYYSQIVNDFQKGDIAEGYSVSREKKESFPLTVTSAQKNPTAFYLCASTTGGYNQPQHFGDGTRLSIL.

V gene TRBV28 combines with J gene TRBJ2-7, with 15 bases identical to TRBD2. The CDR3 is 15 residues long. Trimming removed 5 bases from V and 12 bases from J; junction bases left unmatched: 11. CDR1 MDHEN and CDR2 SYDVKM come from the germline V gene. DNA of the CDR3: TGTGCCAGCAGTCCGATGGGACTAGCGGGAGGACGTCGGTACTTC. Its translation: CASSPMGLAGGRRYF.

This chain uses TRBV5-1 with TRBJ2-7; 8 positions agree with TRBD1. The ends lost 3 bases at V and 3 bases at J; junction bases unmatched: 2. The CDR3 has 13 residues. Looked up from germline, CDR1 is SGHRS and CDR2 is YFSETQ. CDR3 DNA: TGCGCCAGCAGCTGGGGACAGGACTACGAGCAGTACTTC. This gives the protein CASSWGQDYEQYF.